The source of this T cell receptor beta chain is a study of blood T cell repertoires in COVID-19. Whole-study context: In each case, the material was cDNA or gDNA derived from T cells, B-cell-depleted T cells, or PBMCs.

CDR1 is SGDLS, CDR2 YYNGEE, per germline. Deletions cut 3 bases from V and 4 bases from J, with 14 bases between. The CDR3 spans 15 residues. As originally analysed: Amplifying reference gene primers gave estimates of nucleated cell counts. Only in-frame clones appear in the TCRdb table, and some are missing; sequencing was by immunoSEQ multiplex PCR. V and J calls and clone size are as listed in that table; D and trimming were resolved from the DNA. The data contain about 50,000 clones, under 85% of them singletons. The specimen sequenced was peripheral blood. V is TRBV9 and J is TRBJ2-1, with a tentative D call TRBD2 (6 bases). The TCR comes from a man aged 60-69 years with acute or convalescent COVID-19. The CDR3 is CASSGRDLSYNEQFF. CDR3 DNA sequence: TGTGCCAGCAGCGGCCGGGACTTATCGTACAATGAGCAGTTCTTC.